The clone carrying this T cell receptor beta chain was seen at least ten times. The antigen is not known. Through Arm-PCR of CDR3 regions and iRepertoire HTBI primers, TCR beta libraries were built. MiXCR was run by TCRdb on the multiplex PCR reads, yielding one entry per CDR3 protein. The sample has around 420,000 distinct CDR3 sequences, around 16% seen once. The data originate from a study of regulatory T cells in long-lasting Graves disease. In the study overall: Under 3 months of antithyroid drugs had been taken by newly diagnosed Graves' patients.

Study-level results: Persistent disease favored TRBV28, TRBJ1-2 and TRBJ2-5.

This CDR3 spans 16 amino acids. The V end was cut by 5 bases, the J end by 2 bases, with 17 bases between. CDR1 and CDR2 (germline): PRHDT, FYEKMQ (reference sequence). The time point was: newly diagnosed GD, antithyroid drugs for less than 3 months. PBMCs provided the RNA from which the TCR library was made. V usage is TRBV13 and J usage is TRBJ2-3, with D unclear. This sample comprised peripheral blood mononuclear cells (PBMCs), obtained at new diagnosis, from a patient treated with antithyroid drugs. The clonotype was recovered from a female donor with Graves disease. The DNA for the CDR3 is TGTGCCAGCAGCGCCGACCGGACGGAATTCACAGATACGCAGTATTTT. It specifies CASSADRTEFTDTQYF.